This TCR beta chain is from a study of OX40 agonist ivuxolimab in advanced cancers. Sequencing used immunoSEQ multiplex PCR; TCRdb keeps in-frame clones, though not all of them. The sample lists around 98,000 clones, roughly nine tenths seen once, with 0.45% to 0.55% in the top ten. CDR1 is MNHEY, CDR2 SMNVEV, per germline (reference sequence). V shed 5 bases and J shed 6 bases, with 11 bases lying between them. The CDR3 is made up of 12 amino acids. Regarding the study as a whole: At doses 0.1 to 3.0 mg/kg, CD4+ and CD8+ clones expanded.

For this clone: Its antigen is currently unknown.

The sequence derives from an adult with an advanced solid tumor such as melanoma, head and neck, liver or kidney cancer. Source: CD4+ or CD8+ T cells sorted from blood, taken in a trial of the OX40 agonist ivuxolimab. This chain joins TRBV27 and TRBJ2-7, with D hard to call. The DNA of the CDR3 is TGTGCCAGCAGTCCCGGTCGTACCGAGCAGTACTTC. It translates to CASSPGRTEQYF.